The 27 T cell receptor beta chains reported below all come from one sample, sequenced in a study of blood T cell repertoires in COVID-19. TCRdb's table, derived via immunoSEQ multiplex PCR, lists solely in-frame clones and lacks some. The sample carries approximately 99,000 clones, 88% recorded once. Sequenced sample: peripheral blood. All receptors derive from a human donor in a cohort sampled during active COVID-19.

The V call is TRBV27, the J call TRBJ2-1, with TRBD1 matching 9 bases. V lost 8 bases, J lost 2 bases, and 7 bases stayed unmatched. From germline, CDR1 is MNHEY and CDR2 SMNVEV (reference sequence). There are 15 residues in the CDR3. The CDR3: CASGPGQGPYNEQFF. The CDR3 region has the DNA TGTGCCAGCGGTCCGGGACAGGGACCCTACAATGAGCAGTTCTTC.

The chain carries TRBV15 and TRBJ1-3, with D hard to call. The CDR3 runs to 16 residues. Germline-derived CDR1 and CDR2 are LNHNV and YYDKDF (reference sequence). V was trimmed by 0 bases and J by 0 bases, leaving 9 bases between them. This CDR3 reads CATSRERVSSGNTIYF. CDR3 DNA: TGTGCCACCAGCAGAGAGAGAGTTAGCTCTGGAAACACCATATATTTT.

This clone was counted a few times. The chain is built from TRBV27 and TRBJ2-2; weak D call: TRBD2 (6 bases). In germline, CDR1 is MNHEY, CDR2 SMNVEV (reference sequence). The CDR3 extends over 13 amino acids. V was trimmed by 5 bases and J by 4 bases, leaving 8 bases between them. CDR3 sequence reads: CASSMRGTGELFF. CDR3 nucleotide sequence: TGTGCCAGCAGTATGCGGGGCACCGGGGAGCTGTTTTTT.

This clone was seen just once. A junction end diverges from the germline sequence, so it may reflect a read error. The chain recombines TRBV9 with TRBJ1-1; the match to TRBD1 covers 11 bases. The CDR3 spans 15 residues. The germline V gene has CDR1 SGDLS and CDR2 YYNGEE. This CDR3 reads CASSARDRGNAEAFF. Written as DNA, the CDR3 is TGTGCCAGCAGCGCGAGGGACAGGGGGAACGCTGAAGCTTTCTTT.

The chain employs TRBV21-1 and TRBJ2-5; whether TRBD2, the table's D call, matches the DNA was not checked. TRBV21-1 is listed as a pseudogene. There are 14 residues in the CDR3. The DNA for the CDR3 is TGTGCCAGCAGCCCCGGGGGGCGCCAAGAGACCCAGTACTTC. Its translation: CASSPGGRQETQYF.

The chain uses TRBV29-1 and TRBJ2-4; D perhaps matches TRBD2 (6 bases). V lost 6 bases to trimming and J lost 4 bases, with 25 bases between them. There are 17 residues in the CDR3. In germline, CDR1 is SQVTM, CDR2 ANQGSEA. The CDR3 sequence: CSVLGRSGGDVKNIQYF. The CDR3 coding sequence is TGCAGCGTCCTGGGCCGGTCAGGAGGGGACGTAAAAAACATTCAGTACTTC.

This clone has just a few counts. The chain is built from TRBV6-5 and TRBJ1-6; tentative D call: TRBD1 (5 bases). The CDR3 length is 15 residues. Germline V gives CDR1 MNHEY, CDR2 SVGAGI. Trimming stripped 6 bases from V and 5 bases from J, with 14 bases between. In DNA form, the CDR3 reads TGTGCCAGCAGCCCCGACAGCTCAAATAATTCACCCCTCCACTTT. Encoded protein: CASSPDSSNNSPLHF.

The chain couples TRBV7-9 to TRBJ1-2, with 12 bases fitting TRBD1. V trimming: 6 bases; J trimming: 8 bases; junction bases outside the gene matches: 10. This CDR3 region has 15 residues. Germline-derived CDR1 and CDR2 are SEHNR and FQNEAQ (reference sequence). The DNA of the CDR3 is TGTGCCAGCAGTCAAGGGACAGGGGGCGCCGAGGGCTACACCTTC. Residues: CASSQGTGGAEGYTF.

The CDR3 reads CASSFGKYTEAFF. In DNA form, the CDR3 reads TGTGCCAGCAGTTTCGGGAAGTACACTGAAGCTTTCTTT. J is TRBJ1-1 and V is TRBV27, with no clear D. The CDR3 is 13 residues long. Trimming pared 3 bases from V and 3 bases from J, leaving 8 bases between. Germline values: CDR1 MNHEY, CDR2 SMNVEV (reference sequence).

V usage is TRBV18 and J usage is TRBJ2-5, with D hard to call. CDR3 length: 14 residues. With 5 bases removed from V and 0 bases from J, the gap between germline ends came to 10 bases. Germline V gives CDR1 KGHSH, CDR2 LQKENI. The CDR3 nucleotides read TGTGCCAGCTCAACCGATGCGGACCAAGAGACCCAGTACTTC. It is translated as CASSTDADQETQYF.

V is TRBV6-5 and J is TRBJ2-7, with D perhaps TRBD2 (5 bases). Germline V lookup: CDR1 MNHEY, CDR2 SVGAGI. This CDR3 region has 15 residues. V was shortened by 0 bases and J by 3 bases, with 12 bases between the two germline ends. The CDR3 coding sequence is TGTGCCAGCAGTTACTCGGCAGAGCGGCACTACGAGCAGTACTTC. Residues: CASSYSAERHYEQYF.

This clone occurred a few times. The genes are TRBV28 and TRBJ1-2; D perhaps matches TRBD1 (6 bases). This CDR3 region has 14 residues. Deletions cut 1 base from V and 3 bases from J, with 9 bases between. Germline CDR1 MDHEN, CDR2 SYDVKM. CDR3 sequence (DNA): TGTGCCAGCAGTTTATTAAACAGGGACTATGGCTACACCTTC. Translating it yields CASSLLNRDYGYTF.

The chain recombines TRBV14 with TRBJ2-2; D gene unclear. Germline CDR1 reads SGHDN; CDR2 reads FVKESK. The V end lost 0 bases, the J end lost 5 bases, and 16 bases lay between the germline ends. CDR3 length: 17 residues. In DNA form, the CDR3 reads TGTGCCAGCAGCCAAGATGCCCTGAAGGCACAGACCGGGGAGCTGTTTTTT. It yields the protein CASSQDALKAQTGELFF.

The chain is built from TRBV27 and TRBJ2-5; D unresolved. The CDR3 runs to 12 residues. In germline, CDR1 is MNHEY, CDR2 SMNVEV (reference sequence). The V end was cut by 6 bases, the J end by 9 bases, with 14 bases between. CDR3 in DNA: TGTGCCAGCAGCCCCACGGGTGGATCCCAGTACTTC. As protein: CASSPTGGSQYF.

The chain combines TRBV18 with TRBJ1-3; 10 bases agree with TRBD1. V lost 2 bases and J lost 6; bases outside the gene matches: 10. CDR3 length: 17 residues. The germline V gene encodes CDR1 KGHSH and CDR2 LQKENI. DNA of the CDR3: TGTGCCAGCTCACCAGTTCACCGGGACAGGGGAGTAAACACCATATATTTT. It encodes CASSPVHRDRGVNTIYF.

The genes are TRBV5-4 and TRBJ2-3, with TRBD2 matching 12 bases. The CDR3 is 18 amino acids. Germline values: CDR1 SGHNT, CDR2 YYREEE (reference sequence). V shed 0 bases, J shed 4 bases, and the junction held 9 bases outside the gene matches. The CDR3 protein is CASSLGRLLAGGADTQYF. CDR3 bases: TGTGCCAGCAGCTTGGGTCGCCTACTAGCGGGAGGTGCAGATACGCAGTATTTT.

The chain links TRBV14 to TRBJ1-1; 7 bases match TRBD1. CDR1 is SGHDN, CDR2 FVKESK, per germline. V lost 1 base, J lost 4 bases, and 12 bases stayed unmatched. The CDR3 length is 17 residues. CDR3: CASSQGERGRFSTEAFF. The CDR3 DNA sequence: TGTGCCAGCAGCCAAGGGGAAAGGGGGCGGTTTTCCACTGAAGCTTTCTTT.

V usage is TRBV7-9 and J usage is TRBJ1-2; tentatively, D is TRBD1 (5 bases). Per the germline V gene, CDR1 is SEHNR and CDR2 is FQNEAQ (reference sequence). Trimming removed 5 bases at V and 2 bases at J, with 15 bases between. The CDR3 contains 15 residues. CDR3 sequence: CASSRTGIQNYGYTF. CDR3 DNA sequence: TGTGCCAGCAGCCGTACAGGTATTCAAAACTATGGCTACACCTTC. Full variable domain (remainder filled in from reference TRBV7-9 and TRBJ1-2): DTGVSQNPRHKITKRGQNVTFRCDPISEHNRLYWYRQTLGQGPEFLTYFQNEAQLEKSRLLSDRFSAERPKGSFSTLEIQRTEQGDSAMYLCASSRTGIQNYGYTFGSGTRLTVV.

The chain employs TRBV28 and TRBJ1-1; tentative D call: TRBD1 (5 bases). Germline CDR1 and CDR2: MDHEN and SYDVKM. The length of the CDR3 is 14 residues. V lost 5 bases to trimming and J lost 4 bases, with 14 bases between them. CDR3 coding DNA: TGTGCCAGCAGTGGGTGGGAGGGGTTCACTGAAGCTTTCTTT. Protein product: CASSGWEGFTEAFF. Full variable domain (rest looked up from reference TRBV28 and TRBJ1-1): DVKVTQSSRYLVKRTGEKVFLECVQDMDHENMFWYRQDPGLGLRLIYFSYDVKMKEKGDIPEGYSVSREKKERFSLILESASTNQTSMYLCASSGWEGFTEAFFGQGTRLTVV.

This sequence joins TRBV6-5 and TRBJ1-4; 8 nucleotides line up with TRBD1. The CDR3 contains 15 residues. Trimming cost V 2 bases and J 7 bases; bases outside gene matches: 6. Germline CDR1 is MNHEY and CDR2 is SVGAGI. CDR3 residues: CASSYNSGGTEKLFF. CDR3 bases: TGTGCCAGCAGTTACAACTCAGGGGGCACTGAAAAACTGTTTTTT.

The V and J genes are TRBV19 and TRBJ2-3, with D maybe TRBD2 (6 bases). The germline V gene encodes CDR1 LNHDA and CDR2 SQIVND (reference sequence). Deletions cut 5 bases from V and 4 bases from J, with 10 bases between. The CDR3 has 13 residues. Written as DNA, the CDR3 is TGTGCCAGTAGTGGACCGGGGGCAGATACGCAGTATTTT. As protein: CASSGPGADTQYF.

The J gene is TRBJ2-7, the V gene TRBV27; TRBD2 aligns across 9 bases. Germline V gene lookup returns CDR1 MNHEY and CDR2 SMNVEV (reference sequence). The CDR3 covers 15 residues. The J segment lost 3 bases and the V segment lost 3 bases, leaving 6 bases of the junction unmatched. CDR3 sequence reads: CASSFNGLAYYEQYF. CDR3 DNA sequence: TGTGCCAGCAGTTTCAACGGACTAGCGTACTACGAGCAGTACTTC.

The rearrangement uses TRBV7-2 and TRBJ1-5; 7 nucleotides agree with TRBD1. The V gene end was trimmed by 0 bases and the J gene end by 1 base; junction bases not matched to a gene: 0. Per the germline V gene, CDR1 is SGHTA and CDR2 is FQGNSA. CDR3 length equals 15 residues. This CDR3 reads CASSLAGQSNQPQHF. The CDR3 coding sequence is TGTGCCAGCAGCTTAGCGGGACAGAGCAATCAGCCCCAGCATTTT.

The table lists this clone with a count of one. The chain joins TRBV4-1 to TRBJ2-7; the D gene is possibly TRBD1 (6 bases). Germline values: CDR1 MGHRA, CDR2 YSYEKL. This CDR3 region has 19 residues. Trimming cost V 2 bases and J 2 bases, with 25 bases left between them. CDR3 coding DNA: TGCGCCAGCAGCCAACGAGAGGGGCAGGGGACCGGCCCAACCTACGAGCAGTACTTC. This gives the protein CASSQREGQGTGPTYEQYF.

Here the CDR3 DNA reads TGTGCCAGCAGCCTCCGACAGGCCAACTATGGCTACACCTTC. Translating gives CASSLRQANYGYTF. This chain links TRBV5-8 with TRBJ1-2; tentative D call: TRBD1 (6 bases). The germline V and J ends were trimmed by 4 bases and 2 bases, with 12 bases remaining between them. Germline lookup yields CDR1 SGHTS and CDR2 YDEGEE. CDR3 length: 14 residues.

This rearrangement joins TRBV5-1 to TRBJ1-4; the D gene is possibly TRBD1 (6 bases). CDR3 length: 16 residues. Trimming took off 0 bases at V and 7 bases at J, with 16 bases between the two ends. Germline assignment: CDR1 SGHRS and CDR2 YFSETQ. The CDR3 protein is CASSLGASGEGEKLFF. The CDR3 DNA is TGCGCCAGCAGCTTGGGGGCGTCAGGGGAGGGTGAAAAACTGTTTTTT.

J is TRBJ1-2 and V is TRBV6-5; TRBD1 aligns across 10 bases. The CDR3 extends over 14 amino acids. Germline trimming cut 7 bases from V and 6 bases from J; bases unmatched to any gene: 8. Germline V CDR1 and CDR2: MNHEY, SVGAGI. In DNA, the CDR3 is TGTGCCAGCACAACCGTAGGGACAGGGGATGGCTACACCTTC. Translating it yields CASTTVGTGDGYTF.